This T cell receptor (beta chain) was profiled in a study of blood T cell repertoires in COVID-19. CDR3 length: 16 amino acids. CDR1 and CDR2 from the germline V gene are MNHEY and SMNVEV (reference sequence). V was trimmed by 3 bases and J by 10 bases, leaving 19 bases between them. In the authors' workflow: How many nucleated cells were present was estimated from reference gene primer amplification. This table comes from immunoSEQ multiplex PCR, and its TCRdb copy is limited to in-frame clones, with some not included. V and J calls plus clone size are reproduced from that table; the DNA served to infer D and trimming. Among fewer than 350,000 clones listed, roughly 90% were seen once.

Material for sequencing was peripheral blood. The clonotype originates from a man younger than 35 with active or convalescent COVID-19. The rearrangement joins TRBV27 to TRBJ1-6, with TRBD1 as a possible D gene (6 bases). CDR3 in amino acids: CASSFGPGGAGSPLHF. CDR3 nucleotide sequence: TGTGCCAGCAGTTTTGGCCCGGGGGGCGCGGGATCACCCCTCCACTTT.